The subject of this entry is one T cell receptor (beta chain). Its antigen is unidentified. Using immunoSEQ multiplex PCR, the repertoire was profiled, and TCRdb retains in-frame clones only, with some absent. Of 250,000 to 400,000 clones listed, approximately 85% were seen once; the top ten hold approximately 0.96%. The CDR3 runs 16 residues. CDR1 SGHVS and CDR2 FNYEAQ come from the germline V gene. Trimming took 0 bases from V and 1 from J, leaving 12 bases between them. The data were obtained in a study of cytomegalovirus exposure and HLA in healthy donors. Study-level background: The same platform was used for the 100 to 150 validation repertoires and the 650 to 800 first-cohort repertoires, a later analysis reported. General observations from the study: First-cohort TCR clusters were later found to tend to co-occur in the 120 validation repertoires. Across donors, most TCRs were seen rarely, yet some public ones were widespread.

The chain couples TRBV7-6 to TRBJ1-1; unclear D gene. The specimen was PBMCs. This receptor was taken from a man aged 30-40 years in good health and CMV-seronegative. As DNA, the CDR3 is TGTGCCAGCAGCTTAGCGCGGGTGAGGGAGAACACTGAAGCTTTCTTT. It is translated as CASSLARVRENTEAFF.